The 7 T cell receptor beta chains reported below all come from one sample, sequenced in a study of shared clonotypes between healthy human individuals. Assay used: immunoSEQ multiplex PCR; TCRdb lists only in-frame clones, some missing. This table has about 580,000 clones, 95% to 98% appearing once. Terminally differentiated effector memory CD45RA+ cells were excluded from the naive CD8 cells, which were CD45RO-negative and positively selected for CCR7. The sample taken for sequencing was naive CD8+ T cells sorted from blood. The receptors were gathered from a man aged 30 to 39 in good health.

The chain couples TRBV4-1 to TRBJ1-1; 7 bases fit TRBD1. The germline V gene has CDR1 MGHRA and CDR2 YSYEKL. The CDR3 is 15 residues long. J was trimmed by 1 base and V by 3 bases; bases with no gene match: 5. The CDR3 region is CASSQVGQTNTEAFF. The DNA for the CDR3 is TGCGCCAGCAGCCAGGTGGGACAGACGAACACTGAAGCTTTCTTT.

This clone was seen a single time. V and J are TRBV19 and TRBJ1-1, with 11 nucleotides matching TRBD1. The CDR3 runs to 18 residues. V gave up 6 bases and J gave up 3 bases; unmatched junction bases: 15. Germline V gene sequence: CDR1 LNHDA, CDR2 SQIVND (reference sequence). CDR3 sequence reads: CASRILGQGVGRDTEAFF. In nucleotides, the CDR3 is TGTGCCAGTAGGATCCTGGGACAGGGGGTAGGCCGGGACACTGAAGCTTTCTTT.

The chain carries TRBV30 and TRBJ1-2, with unresolved D. This CDR3 is 12 amino acids long. Germline CDR1 GTSNPN, CDR2 SVGIG (reference sequence). V lost 2 bases and J lost 3, with 7 bases in between. The CDR3 DNA follows: TGTGCCTGGAGTCCCGTTGACTATGGCTACACCTTC. It codes for CAWSPVDYGYTF.

The chain uses TRBV7-9 and TRBJ2-7; D unclear. Germline V lookup: CDR1 SEHNR, CDR2 FQNEAQ (reference sequence). CDR3 size: 14 residues. V was pared by 0 bases and J by 2 bases, with 8 bases between. CDR3 region: CASSLANSPYEQYF. The CDR3 nucleotides are TGTGCCAGCAGCTTAGCGAATTCTCCCTACGAGCAGTACTTC.

This sequence joins TRBV27 and TRBJ1-1, with D uncertain. The germline CDR1 and CDR2 sequences are MNHEY and SMNVEV (reference sequence). With 5 bases removed from V and 11 bases from J, the gap between germline ends came to 15 bases. The CDR3 is 12 amino acids. CDR3 amino acids: CASSPFVGLAFF. The CDR3 DNA reads as TGTGCCAGCAGTCCCTTCGTAGGGCTCGCTTTCTTT.

This clone appeared a single time. The rearrangement links TRBV4-1 to TRBJ2-3; D gene unclear. Between the trimmed V and J ends, which lost 2 bases and 1 base, there was a span of 10 bases. Germline loops: CDR1 MGHRA, CDR2 YSYEKL. The CDR3 spans 15 residues. CDR3 protein: CASSQFPGGTDTQYF. CDR3 DNA: TGCGCCAGCAGCCAATTCCCGGGCGGCACAGATACGCAGTATTTT.

V is TRBV29-1 and J is TRBJ1-3, with a weak D call TRBD1 (6 bases). The CDR3 has 15 residues. V lost 6 bases and J lost 2, with 17 bases in between. Germline-derived CDR1 and CDR2 are SQVTM and ANQGSEA. The CDR3 protein is CSVTTRGYTGNTIYF. Here the CDR3 DNA reads TGCAGCGTGACCACGAGGGGGTATACTGGAAACACCATATATTTT.